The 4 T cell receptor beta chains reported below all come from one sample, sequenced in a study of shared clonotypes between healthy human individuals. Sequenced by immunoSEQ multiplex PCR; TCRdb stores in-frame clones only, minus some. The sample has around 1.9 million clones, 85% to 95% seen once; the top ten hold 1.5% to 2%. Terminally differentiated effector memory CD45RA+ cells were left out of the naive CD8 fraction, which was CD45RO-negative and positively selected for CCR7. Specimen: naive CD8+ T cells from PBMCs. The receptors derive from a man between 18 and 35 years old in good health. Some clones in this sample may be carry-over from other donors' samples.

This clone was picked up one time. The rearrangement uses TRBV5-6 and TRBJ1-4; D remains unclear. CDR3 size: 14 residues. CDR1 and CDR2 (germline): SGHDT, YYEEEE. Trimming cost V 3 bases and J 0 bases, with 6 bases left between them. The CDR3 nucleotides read TGTGCCAGCAGCTCAGAAGCAACTAATGAAAAACTGTTTTTT. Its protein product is CASSSEATNEKLFF. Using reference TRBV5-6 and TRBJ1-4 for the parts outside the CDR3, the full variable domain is DAGVTQSPTHLIKTRGQQVTLRCSPKSGHDTVSWYQQALGQGPQFIFQYYEEEERQRGNFPDRFSGHQFPNYSSELNVNALLLGDSALYLCASSSEATNEKLFFGSGTQLSVL.

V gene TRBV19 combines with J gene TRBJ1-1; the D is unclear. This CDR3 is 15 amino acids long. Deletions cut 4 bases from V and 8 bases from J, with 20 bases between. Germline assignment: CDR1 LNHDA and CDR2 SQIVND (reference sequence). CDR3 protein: CASSTTWAAVLEAFF. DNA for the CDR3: TGTGCCAGTAGTACAACGTGGGCGGCTGTTTTGGAAGCTTTCTTT.

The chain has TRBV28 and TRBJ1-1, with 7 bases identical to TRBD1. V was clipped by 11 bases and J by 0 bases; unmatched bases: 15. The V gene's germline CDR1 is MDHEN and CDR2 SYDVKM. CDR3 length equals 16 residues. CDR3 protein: CASFPWEGAMNTEAFF. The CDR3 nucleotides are TGTGCCTCCTTCCCCTGGGAGGGGGCAATGAACACTGAAGCTTTCTTT.

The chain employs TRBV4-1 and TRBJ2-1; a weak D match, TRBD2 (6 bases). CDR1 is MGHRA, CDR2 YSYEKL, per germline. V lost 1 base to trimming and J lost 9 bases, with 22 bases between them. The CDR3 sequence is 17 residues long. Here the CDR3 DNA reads TGCGCCAGCAGCCAAGTTGCGCCTCGGGAGTCGGCGTTTGAGCAGTTCTTC. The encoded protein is CASSQVAPRESAFEQFF.